Below, one T cell receptor (beta chain) is given with its context. Antigen specificity is unknown. Sequencing templates came from extracted RNA that was reverse transcribed into cDNA. Clones were sequenced by immunoSEQ multiplex PCR, and TCRdb holds only the in-frame ones, with some missing. The data show under 110,000 clones, 55% to 75% seen once. Per the germline V gene, CDR1 is ENHRY and CDR2 is SYGVKD. CDR3 length: 14 residues. The V and J ends lost 2 bases and 5 bases respectively, with 11 bases between them. Treatment: oral pan-JAK inhibitor, 5-10 mg twice daily. These data originate in a study of CD8+ T cells in alopecia areata. Looking at the study overall: For the treated group, dosing was oral tofacitinib at 5 to 10 mg twice daily. Treated patients' severity was scored by percentage of affected scalp area.

Study outcomes and limitations: Compared with normal scalp, lesional scalp had higher clonality and more expanded CD8+ clones.

The source material was CD8+ T cells sorted from blood, sampled between weeks 55 and 65, from a patient treated with tofacitinib. This sequence joins TRBV10-3 and TRBJ2-3; weak D call: TRBD1 (6 bases). The receptor's source is a human donor with alopecia areata. The CDR3: CAISERQGRDTQYF. The CDR3 nucleotides are TGTGCCATCAGTGAGAGGCAGGGGCGAGATACGCAGTATTTT.